This T cell receptor (beta chain) was sequenced in a study of blood T cell repertoires in COVID-19. Turning to the study itself: Acute and convalescent COVID-19 samples came from the United States, Italy and Spain. Sources were T cells, B-cell-depleted T cells, or PBMCs; the material itself was cDNA or gDNA.

With 1 base removed from V and 0 bases from J, the gap between germline ends came to 13 bases. Germline V lookup: CDR1 LNHDA, CDR2 SQIVND (reference sequence). The length of the CDR3 is 17 residues. As processed by the authors: Amplified reference gene primers provided the basis for estimating nucleated cell counts. Using immunoSEQ multiplex PCR, the repertoire was profiled, and TCRdb retains in-frame clones only, with some absent. V and J calls and clone size come straight from that table; D and trimming were deduced from the DNA. The data hold some 310,000 clones, with around 90% observed a single time.

This receptor was identified in a man aged 45-65 years with active or convalescent COVID-19. Sequences were obtained from peripheral blood. This chain links TRBV19 with TRBJ1-5; maybe TRBD1 (5 bases). CDR3 DNA: TGTGCCAGTAGTATAGTTGGCAGGGTGGGTAGCAATCAGCCCCAGCATTTT. Protein sequence: CASSIVGRVGSNQPQHF.